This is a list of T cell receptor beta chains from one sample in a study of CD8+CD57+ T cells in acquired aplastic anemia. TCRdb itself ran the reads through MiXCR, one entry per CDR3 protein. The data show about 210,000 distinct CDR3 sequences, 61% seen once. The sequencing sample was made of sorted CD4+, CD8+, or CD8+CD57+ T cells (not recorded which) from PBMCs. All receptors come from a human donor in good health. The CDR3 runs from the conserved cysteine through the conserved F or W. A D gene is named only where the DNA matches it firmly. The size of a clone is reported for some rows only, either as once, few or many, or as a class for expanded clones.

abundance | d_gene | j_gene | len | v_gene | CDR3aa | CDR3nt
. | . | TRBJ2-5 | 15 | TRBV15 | CATSRNRDKEETQYF | TGTGCCACCAGCAGAAATCGAGACAAGGAAGAGACCCAGTACTTC
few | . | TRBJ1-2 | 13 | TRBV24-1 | CATSDLGNYGYTF | TGTGCCACCAGTGATTTGGGTAACTATGGCTACACCTTC
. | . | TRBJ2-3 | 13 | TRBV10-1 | CASGFGGTDTQYF | TGCGCCAGCGGGTTCGGGGGCACAGATACGCAGTATTTT
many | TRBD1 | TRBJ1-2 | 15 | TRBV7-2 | CASSLGTGIGYGYTF | TGTGCCAGCAGCTTAGGGACAGGAATTGGGTATGGCTACACCTTC
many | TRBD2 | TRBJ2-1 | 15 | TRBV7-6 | CASSLLLAGYNEQFF | TGTGCCAGCAGCTTACTTCTAGCGGGGTACAATGAGCAGTTCTTC
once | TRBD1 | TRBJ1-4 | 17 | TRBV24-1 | CATSDRIPGQSNEKLFF | TGTGCCACCAGTGACCGAATTCCGGGACAGAGTAATGAAAAACTGTTTTTT
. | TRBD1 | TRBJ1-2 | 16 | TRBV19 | CASSSTTGQGANGYTF | TGTGCCAGTAGTTCCACCACGGGACAGGGGGCTAATGGCTACACCTTC
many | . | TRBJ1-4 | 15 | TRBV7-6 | CASSLSAGYNEKLFF | TGTGCCAGCAGCTTATCGGCGGGTTATAATGAAAAACTGTTTTTT
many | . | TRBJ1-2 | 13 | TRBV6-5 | CASSPTSGYGYTF | TGTGCCAGCTCACCGACCTCCGGCTATGGCTACACCTTC
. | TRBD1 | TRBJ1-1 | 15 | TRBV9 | CASSVEQGAYTEAFF | TGTGCCAGCAGCGTTGAACAGGGGGCGTACACTGAAGCTTTCTTT
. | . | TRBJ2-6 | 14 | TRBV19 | CASSIDNGGPTEAF | TGTGCCAGTAGTATAGATAACGGGGGGCCCACTGAAGCTTTC
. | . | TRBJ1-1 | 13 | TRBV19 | CASTDGQNTEAFF | TGTGCCAGTACCGATGGACAAAACACTGAAGCTTTCTTT
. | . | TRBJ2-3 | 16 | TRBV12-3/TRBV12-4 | CASSLLSAGPTDTQYF | TGTGCCAGCAGTTTACTCAGTGCGGGTCCCACAGATACGCAGTATTTT
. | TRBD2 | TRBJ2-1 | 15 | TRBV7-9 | CASSLEAGGGNEQFF | TGTGCCAGCAGCTTAGAAGCGGGGGGCGGCAATGAGCAGTTCTTC
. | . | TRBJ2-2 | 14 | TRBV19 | CASSLQVRTGELFF | TGTGCCAGTAGTCTACAGGTCCGCACCGGGGAGCTGTTTTTT
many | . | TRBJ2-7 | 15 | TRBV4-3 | CASSQDFTSSDEQYF | TGCGCCAGCAGCCAAGATTTTACTAGCTCTGACGAGCAGTACTTC
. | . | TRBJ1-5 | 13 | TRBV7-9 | CASSLIENQPQHF | TGTGCCAGCAGTTTAATTGAGAATCAGCCCCAGCATTTT
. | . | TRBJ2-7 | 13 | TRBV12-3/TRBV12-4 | CATYGPIIYEQYF | TGTGCCACCTACGGACCGATCATCTACGAGCAGTACTTC
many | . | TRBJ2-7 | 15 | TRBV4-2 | CASSLSLGAAYEQYF | TGTGCCAGCAGCCTTTCTTTAGGGGCTGCCTACGAGCAGTACTTC
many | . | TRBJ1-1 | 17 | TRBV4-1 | CASSQDEWLLPNTEAFF | TGCGCCAGCAGCCAAGATGAGTGGCTTTTGCCGAACACTGAAGCTTTCTTT
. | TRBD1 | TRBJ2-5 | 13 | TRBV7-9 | CASSPGTAETQYF | TGTGCCAGCAGCCCCGGGACAGCAGAGACCCAGTACTTC